One sample yielded the 13 T cell receptor beta chains listed below, sequenced in a study of Ad26.COV2.S vaccination and SARS-CoV-2 variants. Clones were sequenced by immunoSEQ multiplex PCR, and TCRdb holds only the in-frame ones, with some missing. The table lists about 460,000 clones, 89% of them singletons. Treatment noted: about 20 received Ad26.COV2.S at low or high dose, single or two shots; roughly 5 received placebo; per-sample allocation not given. Each sample was drawn 63 days after the first injection (of vaccine or placebo). This specimen was peripheral blood, taken in a trial of Ad26.COV2.S vaccine versus placebo. The receptors originated from a person aged 18-60 years who received the Ad26.COV2.S COVID-19 vaccine or a placebo.

This sequence joins TRBV5-1 and TRBJ2-7, with D unresolved. The CDR3 loop spans 11 amino acids. Trimming left V 0 bases short and J 5 bases short, with 3 bases between. Germline CDR1 and CDR2: SGHRS and YFSETQ. The CDR3 sequence: CASSLENEQYF. The CDR3 nucleotides read TGCGCCAGCAGCTTGGAGAACGAGCAGTACTTC.

This chain uses TRBV29-1 with TRBJ1-6; no reliable D call. Deletions cut 4 bases from V and 0 bases from J, with 7 bases between. The CDR3 extends over 14 amino acids. Germline V CDR1 and CDR2: SQVTM, ANQGSEA. CDR3 protein: CSVAESSYNSPLHF. The CDR3 nucleotides read TGCAGCGTTGCTGAGAGCTCCTATAATTCACCCCTCCACTTT.

The chain uses TRBV28 and TRBJ1-2, with 7 bases fitting TRBD1. The length of the CDR3 is 15 residues. The V and J ends lost 6 bases and 0 bases, in that order; junction bases with no gene match: 7. Germline V gene lookup returns CDR1 MDHEN and CDR2 SYDVKM. The CDR3 is CASRNTGDANYGYTF. CDR3 coding DNA: TGTGCCAGCAGAAACACAGGGGACGCTAACTATGGCTACACCTTC.

This rearrangement joins TRBV3-1 (or the pseudogene TRBV3-2) to TRBJ1-3; D remains unclear. Germline values: CDR1 LGHDT, CDR2 YNNKEL (reference sequence). The CDR3 length is 15 residues. Trimming cost V 1 base and J 0 bases, with 7 bases left between them. The DNA of the CDR3 is TGTGCCAGCAGCCAAGCCCTTAGCTCTGGAAACACCATATATTTT. This translates into CASSQALSSGNTIYF.

The chain couples TRBV6-1 to TRBJ1-3; possible D gene TRBD1, 6 bases. CDR3 size: 16 residues. Germline assignment: CDR1 MNHNS and CDR2 SASEGT. Trimming removed 4 bases from V and 2 bases from J, with 15 bases in between. CDR3 in DNA: TGTGCCAGCAGTGGGGGGGACAAGGGGCCTGGAAACACCATATATTTT. It specifies CASSGGDKGPGNTIYF.

This chain links TRBV14 with TRBJ2-1; 7 bases fit TRBD2. V gave up 3 bases and J gave up 4 bases; unmatched junction bases: 9. CDR3 length equals 16 residues. CDR1 SGHDN and CDR2 FVKESK come from the germline V gene. Here the CDR3 DNA reads TGTGCCAGCAGCCACTTGGGGGGGGAATATTACAATGAGCAGTTCTTC. This gives the protein CASSHLGGEYYNEQFF.

This chain connects TRBV7-6 to TRBJ2-1; D is uncertain. V was shortened by 0 bases and J by 0 bases, with 9 bases between the two germline ends. The CDR3 length is 16 residues. Germline loops: CDR1 SGHVS, CDR2 FNYEAQ. The CDR3 DNA reads TGTGCCAGCAGCTTAGCGGGCCAGAGCTCCTACAATGAGCAGTTCTTC. Amino acids: CASSLAGQSSYNEQFF.

V usage is TRBV5-1 and J usage is TRBJ1-2; 7 nucleotides line up with TRBD1. The germline CDR1 and CDR2 sequences are SGHRS and YFSETQ. CDR3 size: 16 residues. V lost 0 bases and J lost 5; bases outside the gene matches: 10. The CDR3 protein is CASSLVGQEYPYGYTF. CDR3 bases: TGCGCCAGCAGCTTGGTTGGACAGGAATATCCTTATGGCTACACCTTC. Drawing the rest from reference TRBV5-1 and TRBJ1-2, the complete variable domain is KAGVTQTPRYLIKTRGQQVTLSCSPISGHRSVSWYQQTPGQGLQFLFEYFSETQRNKGNFPGRFSGRQFSNSRSEMNVSTLELGDSALYLCASSLVGQEYPYGYTFGSGTRLTVV.

V usage is TRBV2 and J usage is TRBJ2-1; 14 positions match TRBD2. The CDR3 totals 15 residues. Germline assignment: CDR1 SNHLY and CDR2 FYNNEI. V lost 6 bases to trimming and J lost 8 bases; unmatched junction nucleotides: 6. The DNA for the CDR3 is TGTGCCAGCAGGGGGGGGACTAGCGGGAGCCATGAGCAGTTCTTC. Translation: CASRGGTSGSHEQFF.

The sample holds one count of this clone. In DNA form, the CDR3 reads TGCAGCGTTGGACAGGGGGCAAATGAGCAGTACTTC. This sequence encodes CSVGQGANEQYF. The J gene is TRBJ2-7, the V gene TRBV29-1, with 10 bases identical to TRBD1. CDR1 and CDR2 from the germline V gene are SQVTM and ANQGSEA. The CDR3 runs 12 residues. Losses at the gene ends were 4 bases for V and 7 bases for J; bases not matched to a gene: 4.

This clone has a single count. The rearrangement links TRBV18 to TRBJ2-3, with 9 bases lining up with TRBD2. Germline trimming cut 0 bases from V and 7 bases from J; bases unmatched to any gene: 8. The CDR3 covers 16 residues. The germline gives CDR1 KGHSH, CDR2 LQKENI. The chain's CDR3 is CASSPPSSGVANTQYF. The CDR3 bases are TGTGCCAGCTCACCACCTTCTAGCGGGGTTGCAAATACGCAGTATTTT.

V is TRBV7-9 and J is TRBJ2-3; D is uncertain. The CDR3 has 11 amino acids. Germline CDR1 SEHNR, CDR2 FQNEAQ (reference sequence). V lost 5 bases to trimming and J lost 5 bases, with 5 bases between them. Here the CDR3 DNA reads TGTGCCAGCAGCCGAGGAGATACGCAGTATTTT. It specifies CASSRGDTQYF.

This rearrangement joins TRBV7-3 to TRBJ1-1, with D uncertain. V was pared by 0 bases and J by 3 bases, with 8 bases between. The V gene's germline CDR1 is SGHTA and CDR2 FQGTGA. The CDR3 is 14 residues long. CDR3 amino acids: CASSLTGGHTEAFF. In nucleotides, the CDR3 is TGTGCCAGCAGCTTAACAGGAGGGCACACTGAAGCTTTCTTT.